The source of this TCR beta chain is a study of breast tumors, draining lymph nodes, adjacent tissues. Regarding the study as a whole: The lymph node origin of tumor T cells was framed as consistent with a hypothesis, not demonstrated. Findings are consistent with lymph node origin and intratumoral expansion of most tumor T cells. Luminal-like breast cancer showed significantly higher tumor–nontumor repertoire similarity than basal-like.

Details on this clonotype: Its antigen is not identified.

TCRdb called the multiplex PCR reads again in MiXCR, with one record for every CDR3 protein. The sample lists some 150,000 distinct CDR3 sequences; 33% were seen once. Axillary draining lymph nodes of breast cancer patients supplied the node samples. Material for sequencing was axillary lymph node tissue. The clonotype was recovered from a female donor with breast cancer. Some clones in this sample may be carry-over from other donors' samples.

CDR3 sequence: CSASDPQRNTGELFF. For the CDR3, the DNA is TGCAGTGCTAGTGACCCTCAGAGAAACACCGGGGAGCTGTTTTTT. This chain connects TRBV20-1 to TRBJ2-2; D remains ambiguous. This CDR3 is 15 amino acids long. Trimming took 3 bases from V and 2 from J, leaving 13 bases between them. Germline V gives CDR1 DFQATT, CDR2 SNEGSKA (reference sequence).